The sample holds one count of the clone carrying this T cell receptor beta chain. The repertoire was sequenced with immunoSEQ multiplex PCR; TCRdb's copy has only in-frame clones and lacks some. Altogether about 73,000 clones are present, 94% being singletons, with the ten largest covering approximately 5.7%. The J segment lost 6 bases and the V segment lost 3 bases, leaving 2 bases of the junction unmatched. The CDR3 covers 13 residues. CDR1 and CDR2 (germline): SGHRS, YFSETQ. The data belong to a study of control samples from healthy donors and cancer patients. Material: blood. The origin of this receptor is a middle-aged woman in good health. The V call is TRBV5-1, the J call TRBJ2-7; 11 bases map to TRBD1. The CDR3 spells CASSWTGGGEQYF. CDR3 nucleotides: TGCGCCAGCAGCTGGACAGGGGGCGGCGAGCAGTACTTC. The variable domain in full, with the rest retrieved from reference TRBV5-1 and TRBJ2-7, is KAGVTQTPRYLIKTRGQQVTLSCSPISGHRSVSWYQQTPGQGLQFLFEYFSETQRNKGNFPGRFSGRQFSNSRSEMNVSTLELGDSALYLCASSWTGGGEQYFGPGTRLTVT.